The rows below give T cell receptor beta chains drawn from one sample of a study of T cells in localized non-small cell lung cancer. TCRdb's copy holds only in-frame clones and misses some; the assay was immunoSEQ multiplex PCR. The table shows about 21,000 clones, with more than 85% occurring only once. Sequenced here: PBMCs, sampled before any cancer treatment. These receptors came from a man between 40 and 70 years old with stage II squamous cell lung carcinoma. Each CDR3 is given without its conserved first and last residue. Each record gives: V gene, D gene, J gene, CDR3 protein. D genes are given only for firm matches.

v_gene: TRBV18; d_gene: TRBD1; j_gene: TRBJ1-5; CDR3aa: ASSPGGGNQPQH
v_gene: TRBV9; d_gene: NA; j_gene: TRBJ2-1; CDR3aa: ASSVVPTNEQF
v_gene: TRBV27; d_gene: TRBD1; j_gene: TRBJ2-6; CDR3aa: ASSPRPGTGHPGANVLT
v_gene: TRBV10-3; d_gene: NA; j_gene: TRBJ2-7; CDR3aa: AISESMRGAGTGLGNYYEQY
v_gene: TRBV7-2; d_gene: TRBD1; j_gene: TRBJ1-1; CDR3aa: ASSPRQGASTEAF
v_gene: TRBV19; d_gene: NA; j_gene: TRBJ1-1; CDR3aa: ASSIWGVLS
v_gene: TRBV19; d_gene: NA; j_gene: TRBJ2-7; CDR3aa: ASSIIEGGEQY
v_gene: TRBV7-2; d_gene: NA; j_gene: TRBJ2-5; CDR3aa: ASSFPSRGQTQY
v_gene: TRBV5-6; d_gene: NA; j_gene: TRBJ1-2; CDR3aa: ASAHGGGGYT
v_gene: TRBV29-1; d_gene: TRBD1; j_gene: TRBJ2-7; CDR3aa: SVARGPYEQY
v_gene: TRBV6-6; d_gene: NA; j_gene: TRBJ2-7; CDR3aa: ASSLGGTKKGEQY
v_gene: TRBV27; d_gene: NA; j_gene: TRBJ2-7; CDR3aa: ANSLSVTPYEQY
v_gene: TRBV2; d_gene: NA; j_gene: TRBJ2-7; CDR3aa: ASSESLVRHQYEQY
v_gene: TRBV5-1; d_gene: TRBD1; j_gene: TRBJ2-1; CDR3aa: ASSYPGQGSSYNEQF
v_gene: TRBV5-1; d_gene: NA; j_gene: TRBJ2-5; CDR3aa: ASSIQETQY
v_gene: TRBV5-1; d_gene: TRBD1; j_gene: TRBJ1-4; CDR3aa: ASSLQGAGANEKLF
v_gene: TRBV7-8; d_gene: TRBD2; j_gene: TRBJ2-1; CDR3aa: ASRVVTRGGSTYNEQF
v_gene: TRBV7-8; d_gene: TRBD1; j_gene: TRBJ1-2; CDR3aa: ASSSDRSNYGYT
v_gene: TRBV6-1; d_gene: NA; j_gene: TRBJ1-3; CDR3aa: ASSVEWNTIY
v_gene: TRBV10-2; d_gene: NA; j_gene: TRBJ1-6; CDR3aa: ASSGSYNSPLH
v_gene: TRBV28; d_gene: NA; j_gene: TRBJ2-3; CDR3aa: ASSLSLSTDTQY
v_gene: TRBV2; d_gene: NA; j_gene: TRBJ2-3; CDR3aa: ASSAGAHSTDTQY
v_gene: TRBV28; d_gene: TRBD1; j_gene: TRBJ2-1; CDR3aa: ASSLRTGGGNEQF
v_gene: TRBV6-1; d_gene: NA; j_gene: TRBJ1-2; CDR3aa: ASSENSAESGYT
v_gene: TRBV9; d_gene: NA; j_gene: TRBJ2-3; CDR3aa: ASSVVATDTQY
v_gene: TRBV30; d_gene: NA; j_gene: TRBJ1-1; CDR3aa: AWSQPYTEAF
v_gene: TRBV18; d_gene: TRBD1; j_gene: TRBJ2-1; CDR3aa: ASSPPKVVEGTGGDEQF
v_gene: TRBV7-8; d_gene: NA; j_gene: TRBJ1-1; CDR3aa: ASSLISKNTEAF
v_gene: TRBV7-2; d_gene: NA; j_gene: TRBJ2-3; CDR3aa: ASSPRWMSSSTDTQY
v_gene: TRBV2; d_gene: TRBD2; j_gene: TRBJ2-1; CDR3aa: ASSGPSGSYNEQF
v_gene: TRBV9; d_gene: NA; j_gene: TRBJ2-3; CDR3aa: ASSVGQGTDTQY
v_gene: TRBV4-1; d_gene: NA; j_gene: TRBJ2-7; CDR3aa: ASSQDSSGDSYEQY
v_gene: TRBV10-3; d_gene: TRBD1; j_gene: TRBJ2-1; CDR3aa: AISESRGQYNEQF
v_gene: TRBV4-2; d_gene: NA; j_gene: TRBJ1-1; CDR3aa: ASSLGGADTEAF
v_gene: TRBV29-1; d_gene: NA; j_gene: TRBJ2-1; CDR3aa: SGGLATYNEQF
v_gene: TRBV6-6; d_gene: TRBD1; j_gene: TRBJ1-5; CDR3aa: ASSYGQGSGPQH
v_gene: TRBV11-2; d_gene: NA; j_gene: TRBJ1-1; CDR3aa: ASSPSDTEAF
v_gene: TRBV29-1; d_gene: NA; j_gene: TRBJ1-5; CDR3aa: SVREVGQPQH
v_gene: TRBV30; d_gene: TRBD1; j_gene: TRBJ1-1; CDR3aa: AWAPGQGATEAF
v_gene: TRBV5-1; d_gene: NA; j_gene: TRBJ2-1; CDR3aa: ASSLAPGVPNNEQF
v_gene: TRBV6-6; d_gene: NA; j_gene: TRBJ2-3; CDR3aa: ATRGGKFETDTQY
v_gene: TRBV5-5; d_gene: NA; j_gene: TRBJ2-6; CDR3aa: ASTKEQDMLSANVLT
v_gene: TRBV5-4; d_gene: TRBD1; j_gene: TRBJ2-2; CDR3aa: ASSPGQGFSTGELF
v_gene: TRBV6-5; d_gene: NA; j_gene: TRBJ2-2; CDR3aa: ASTPSQVTGELF
v_gene: TRBV6-5; d_gene: NA; j_gene: TRBJ2-2; CDR3aa: ASSFTSYTGELF